The 5 T cell receptor beta chains below all came from one sample that was sequenced in a study of glioma-infiltrating T cells. TCR alpha and beta CDR3 regions were amplified from RNA using iRepertoire nested multiplex PCR. TCRdb itself ran the multiplex PCR reads through MiXCR, one entry per CDR3 protein. This sample has roughly 120,000 distinct CDR3 sequences, with less than 30% found just once. The specimen sequenced was glioma tissue, nonneoplastic brain tissue, or PBMCs (not recorded which). These receptors were obtained from a human donor with low-grade glioma or glioblastoma, undergoing nonglioma brain surgery, or in good health (not recorded which).

This clonotype occurred many times. CDR3 sequence: CASNQGAQFTEAFF. CDR3 bases: TGTGCCAGCAACCAGGGGGCCCAATTCACTGAAGCTTTCTTT. The chain couples TRBV6-1 to TRBJ1-1; 8 bases align to TRBD1. This CDR3 comprises 14 residues. Germline CDR1 and CDR2: MNHNS and SASEGT. J gave up 4 bases and V 7 bases, and 8 bases lay outside the gene matches.

Turning to this clonotype: Germline is not matched at one junction end, which may reflect a read error. The genes are TRBV2 and TRBJ1-2; D unclear. The CDR3 is 13 amino acids. The germline CDR1 and CDR2 sequences are SNHLY and FYNNEI. CDR3: CASTNDGNYVYTF. In nucleotides, the CDR3 is TGTGCCAGCACCAATGACGGAAACTATGTCTACACCTTC.

The chain recombines TRBV7-2 with TRBJ2-7, with unresolved D. From germline, CDR1 is SGHTA and CDR2 FQGNSA. The V and J ends lost 8 bases and 5 bases respectively, with 7 bases between them. The CDR3 is made up of 10 amino acids. CDR3: CASGVDEQYF. The CDR3 bases are TGTGCCAGCGGGGTGGACGAGCAGTACTTC. The full variable domain, with the rest looked up from reference TRBV7-2 and TRBJ2-7, is GAGVSQSPSNKVTEKGKDVELRCDPISGHTALYWYRQSLGQGLEFLIYFQGNSAPDKSGLPSDRFSAERTGGSVSTLTIQRTQQEDSAVYLCASGVDEQYFGPGTRLTVT.

This clonotype occurred many times. The chain uses TRBV24-1 and TRBJ2-6; D gene ambiguous. CDR3 length equals 15 residues. Trimming pared 2 bases from V and 2 bases from J, leaving 6 bases between. Germline V CDR1 and CDR2: KGHDR, SFDVKD. The CDR3 region has the DNA TGTGCCACCAGTGATTACAAGCCTGGGGCCAACGTCCTGACTTTC. Its translation is CATSDYKPGANVLTF.

This clonotype has just a few counts. The chain uses TRBV9 and TRBJ2-7; D is unresolved. The germline gives CDR1 SGDLS, CDR2 YYNGEE. This CDR3 is built from 14 residues. V was pared by 4 bases and J by 2 bases, with 13 bases between. In DNA form, the CDR3 reads TGTGCCAGCAGCTCTCGGTTTGAGGCCTACGAGCAGTACTTC. This encodes CASSSRFEAYEQYF.